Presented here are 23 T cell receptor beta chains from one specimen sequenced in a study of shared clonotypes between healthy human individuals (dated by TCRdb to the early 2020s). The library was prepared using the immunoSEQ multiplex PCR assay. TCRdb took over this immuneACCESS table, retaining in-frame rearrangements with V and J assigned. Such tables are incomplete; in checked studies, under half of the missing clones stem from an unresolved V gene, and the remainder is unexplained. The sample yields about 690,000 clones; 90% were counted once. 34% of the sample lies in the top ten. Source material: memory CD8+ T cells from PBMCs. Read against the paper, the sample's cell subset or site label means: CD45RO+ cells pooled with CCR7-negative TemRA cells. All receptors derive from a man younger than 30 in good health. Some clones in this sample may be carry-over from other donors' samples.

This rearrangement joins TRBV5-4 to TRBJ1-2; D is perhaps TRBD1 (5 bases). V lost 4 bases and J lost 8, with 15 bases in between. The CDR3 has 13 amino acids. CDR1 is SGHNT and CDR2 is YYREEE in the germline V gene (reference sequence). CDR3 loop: CASSAYEGLGYTF. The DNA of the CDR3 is TGTGCCAGCAGCGCCTACGAGGGGCTGGGCTACACCTTC.

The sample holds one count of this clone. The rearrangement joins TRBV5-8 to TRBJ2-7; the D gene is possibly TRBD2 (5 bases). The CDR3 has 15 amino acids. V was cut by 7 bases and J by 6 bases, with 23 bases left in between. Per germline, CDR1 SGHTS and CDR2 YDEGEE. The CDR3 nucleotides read TGTGCCAGCCGATCCGGGGAATCGGTTTCGGGCGAGCAGTACTTC. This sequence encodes CASRSGESVSGEQYF.

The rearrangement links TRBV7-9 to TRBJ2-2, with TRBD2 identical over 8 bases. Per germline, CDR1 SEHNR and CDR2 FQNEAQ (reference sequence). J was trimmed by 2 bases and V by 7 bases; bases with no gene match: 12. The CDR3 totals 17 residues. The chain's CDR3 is CASTTAPGLDNTGELFF. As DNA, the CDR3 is TGTGCCAGCACTACTGCCCCGGGACTAGATAACACCGGGGAGCTGTTTTTT.

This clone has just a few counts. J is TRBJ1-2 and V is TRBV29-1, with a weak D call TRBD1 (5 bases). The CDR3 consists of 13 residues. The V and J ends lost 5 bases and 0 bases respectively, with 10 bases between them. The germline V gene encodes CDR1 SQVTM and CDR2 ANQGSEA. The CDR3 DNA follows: TGCAGCGTTTATGGGACGGCTAACTATGGCTACACCTTC. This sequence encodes CSVYGTANYGYTF. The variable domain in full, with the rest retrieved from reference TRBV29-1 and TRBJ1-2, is SAVISQKPSRDICQRGTSLTIQCQVDSQVTMMFWYRQQPGQSLTLIATANQGSEATYESGFVIDKFPISRPNLTFSTLTVSNMSPEDSSIYLCSVYGTANYGYTFGSGTRLTVV.

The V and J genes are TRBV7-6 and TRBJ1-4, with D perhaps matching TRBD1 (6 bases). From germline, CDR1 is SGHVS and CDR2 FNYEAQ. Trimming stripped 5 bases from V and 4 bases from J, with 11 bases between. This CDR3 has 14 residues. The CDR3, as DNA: TGTGCCAGCAGCGTCGGACAGCGTAATGAAAAACTGTTTTTT. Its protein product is CASSVGQRNEKLFF.

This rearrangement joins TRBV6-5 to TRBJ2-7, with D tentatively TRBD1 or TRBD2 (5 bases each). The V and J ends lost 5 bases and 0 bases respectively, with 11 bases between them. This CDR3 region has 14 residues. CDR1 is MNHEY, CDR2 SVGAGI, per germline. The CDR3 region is CASSARGISYEQYF. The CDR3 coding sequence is TGTGCCAGCAGTGCGAGGGGTATCTCCTACGAGCAGTACTTC.

The CDR3 bases are TGTGCCAGCAGTGAGGACCCCCTCCGGGAACAGCCCCAGCATTTT. Translation: CASSEDPLREQPQHF. The rearrangement joins TRBV2 to TRBJ1-5; D is unresolved. The germline V gene has CDR1 SNHLY and CDR2 FYNNEI. V was clipped by 3 bases and J by 7 bases, with 16 bases between them. CDR3 length: 15 residues.

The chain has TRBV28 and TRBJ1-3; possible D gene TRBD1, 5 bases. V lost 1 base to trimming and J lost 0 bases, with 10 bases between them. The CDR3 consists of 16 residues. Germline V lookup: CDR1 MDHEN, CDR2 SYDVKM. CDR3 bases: TGTGCCAGCAGTTTATACGGGACCCTCTCTGGAAACACCATATATTTT. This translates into CASSLYGTLSGNTIYF.

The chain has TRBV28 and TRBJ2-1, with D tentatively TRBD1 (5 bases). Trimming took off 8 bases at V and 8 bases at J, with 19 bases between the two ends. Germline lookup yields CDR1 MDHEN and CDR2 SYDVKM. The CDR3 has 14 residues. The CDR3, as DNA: TGTGCCAGCTCTCCGGTCGGCAGGGCCTATGAGCAGTTCTTC. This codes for CASSPVGRAYEQFF.

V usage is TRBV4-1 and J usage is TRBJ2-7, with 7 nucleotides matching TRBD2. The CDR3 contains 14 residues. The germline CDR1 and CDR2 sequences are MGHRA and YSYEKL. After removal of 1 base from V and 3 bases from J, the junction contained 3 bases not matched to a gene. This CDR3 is CASSQGREGYEQYF. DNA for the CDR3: TGCGCCAGCAGCCAAGGAAGGGAGGGCTACGAGCAGTACTTC.

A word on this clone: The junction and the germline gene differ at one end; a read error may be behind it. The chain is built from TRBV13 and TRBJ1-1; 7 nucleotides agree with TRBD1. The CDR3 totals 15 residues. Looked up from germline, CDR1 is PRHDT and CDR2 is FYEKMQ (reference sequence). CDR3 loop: CASSLGRGPNTEAFF. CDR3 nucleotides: TGTGCCAGCAGCCTAGGTAGGGGGCCCAACACTGAAGCTTTCTTT. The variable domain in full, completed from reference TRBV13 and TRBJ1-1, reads AAGVIQSPRHLIKEKRETATLKCYPIPRHDTVYWYQQGPGQDPQFLISFYEKMQSDKGSIPDRFSAQQFSDYHSELNMSSLELGDSALYFCASSLGRGPNTEAFFGQGTRLTVV.

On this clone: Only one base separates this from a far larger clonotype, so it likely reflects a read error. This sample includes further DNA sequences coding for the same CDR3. The CDR3 DNA reads TGTGCCAGCAGTTACTCGATGGGACCGAACACCGGGGAGCTGTTTTTT. Amino acid sequence: CASSYSMGPNTGELFF. The chain has TRBV6-5 and TRBJ2-2; D assignment may be TRBD1 or TRBD2 (5 bases each). Germline CDR1 is MNHEY and CDR2 is SVGAGI. Trimming pared 0 bases from V and 0 bases from J, leaving 8 bases between. The CDR3 is made up of 16 amino acids.

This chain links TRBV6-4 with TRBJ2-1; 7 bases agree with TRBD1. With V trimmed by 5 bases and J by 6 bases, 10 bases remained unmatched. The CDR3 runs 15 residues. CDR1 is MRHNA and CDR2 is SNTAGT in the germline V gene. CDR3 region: CASSQYDRVGNEQFF. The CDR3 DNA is TGTGCCAGCAGTCAATACGACAGGGTTGGCAATGAGCAGTTCTTC.

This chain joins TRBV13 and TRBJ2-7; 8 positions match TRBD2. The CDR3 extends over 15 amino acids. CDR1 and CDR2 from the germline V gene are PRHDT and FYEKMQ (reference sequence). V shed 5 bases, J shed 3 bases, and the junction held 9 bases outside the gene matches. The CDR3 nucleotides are TGTGCCAGCAGCCCGAGCGGGAGAGGCATCTACGAGCAGTACTTC. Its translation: CASSPSGRGIYEQYF.

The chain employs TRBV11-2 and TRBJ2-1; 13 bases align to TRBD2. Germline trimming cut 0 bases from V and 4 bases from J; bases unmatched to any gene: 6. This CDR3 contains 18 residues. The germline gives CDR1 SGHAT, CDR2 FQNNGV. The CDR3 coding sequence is TGTGCCAGCAGCTTAGATCGACTAGCGGGAGGTTATTACAATGAGCAGTTCTTC. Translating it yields CASSLDRLAGGYYNEQFF.

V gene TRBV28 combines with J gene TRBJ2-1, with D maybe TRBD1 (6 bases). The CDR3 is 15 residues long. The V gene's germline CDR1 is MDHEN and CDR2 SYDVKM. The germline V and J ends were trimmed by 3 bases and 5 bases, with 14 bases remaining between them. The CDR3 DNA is TGTGCCAGCAGTTTTGGGCAGGGGATCCACAATGAGCAGTTCTTC. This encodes CASSFGQGIHNEQFF.

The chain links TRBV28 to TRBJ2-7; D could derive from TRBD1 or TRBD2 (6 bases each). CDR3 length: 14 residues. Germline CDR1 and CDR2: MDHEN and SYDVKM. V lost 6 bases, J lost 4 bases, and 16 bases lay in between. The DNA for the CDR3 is TGTGCCAGCAGAATGGGGGGCGGTTATTACGAGCAGTACTTC. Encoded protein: CASRMGGGYYEQYF. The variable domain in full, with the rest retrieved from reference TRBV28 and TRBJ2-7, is DVKVTQSSRYLVKRTGEKVFLECVQDMDHENMFWYRQDPGLGLRLIYFSYDVKMKEKGDIPEGYSVSREKKERFSLILESASTNQTSMYLCASRMGGGYYEQYFGPGTRLTVT.

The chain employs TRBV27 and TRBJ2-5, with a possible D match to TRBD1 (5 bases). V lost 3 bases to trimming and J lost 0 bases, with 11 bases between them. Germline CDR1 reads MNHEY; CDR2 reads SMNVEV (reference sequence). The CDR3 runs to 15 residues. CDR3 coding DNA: TGTGCCAGCAGTTTTTTTTCAGGGAACCAAGAGACCCAGTACTTC. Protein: CASSFFSGNQETQYF.

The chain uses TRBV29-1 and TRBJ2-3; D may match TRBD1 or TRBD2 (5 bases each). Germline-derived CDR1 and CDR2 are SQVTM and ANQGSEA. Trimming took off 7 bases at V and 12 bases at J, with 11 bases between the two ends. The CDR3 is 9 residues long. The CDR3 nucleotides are TGCAGCGCCCCCGGGGCACAGTATTTT. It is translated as CSAPGAQYF.

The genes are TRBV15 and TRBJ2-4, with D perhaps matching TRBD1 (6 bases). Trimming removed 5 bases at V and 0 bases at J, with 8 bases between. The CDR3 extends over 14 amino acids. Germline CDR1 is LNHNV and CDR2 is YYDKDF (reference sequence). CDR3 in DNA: TGTGCCACCAGCTCAGGGGCAGCCAAAAACATTCAGTACTTC. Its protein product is CATSSGAAKNIQYF.

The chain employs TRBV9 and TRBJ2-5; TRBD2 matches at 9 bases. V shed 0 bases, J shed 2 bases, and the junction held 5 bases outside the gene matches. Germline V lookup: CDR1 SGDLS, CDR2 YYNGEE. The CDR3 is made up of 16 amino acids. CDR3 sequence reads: CASSVGGLATQETQYF. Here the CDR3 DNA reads TGTGCCAGCAGCGTAGGGGGACTAGCCACACAAGAGACCCAGTACTTC.

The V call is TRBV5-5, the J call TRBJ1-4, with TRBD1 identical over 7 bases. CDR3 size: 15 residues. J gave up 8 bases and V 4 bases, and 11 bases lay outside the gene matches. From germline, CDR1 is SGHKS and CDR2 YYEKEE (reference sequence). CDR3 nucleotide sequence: TGTGCCAGCAGCGAGAAGACAGGGCGGTTAGAAAAACTGTTTTTT. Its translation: CASSEKTGRLEKLFF.

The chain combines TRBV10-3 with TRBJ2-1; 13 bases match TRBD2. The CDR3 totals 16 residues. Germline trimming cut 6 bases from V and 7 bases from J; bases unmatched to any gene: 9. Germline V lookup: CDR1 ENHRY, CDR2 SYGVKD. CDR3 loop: CAISPDLGLAGNEQFF. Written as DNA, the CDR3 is TGTGCCATCAGCCCAGACCTGGGACTAGCGGGAAATGAGCAGTTCTTC.